This T cell receptor beta chain was retrieved from a study of vaccination and CD4 T cells after COVID-19. About the research overall: Stimulation used overlapping spike peptides from SARS-CoV-2, HCoV-NL63, HCoV-OC43 and HCoV-229E.

This clonotype was detected only once. Its antigen is not identified. Sequencing of the DNA from cultured CD4+ T cells was carried out with the Oncomine TCR Beta short-read assay. TCRdb independently ran MiXCR on the PCR reads; one entry per CDR3 protein. The table includes some 19,000 distinct CDR3 sequences, approximately 56% detected once. Time point indicated: late sampling 161 to 241 days after vaccination in three convalescent patients. Described treatment: approximately nine-day PBMC culture with coronavirus spike peptide pools or control peptides (ViraFEST assay). After expanding antigen-specific T cells with peptide pools, ViraFEST sequenced their TCRs. CDR1 is MGHRA and CDR2 is YSYEKL in the germline V gene. The CDR3 length is 18 residues. V lost 3 bases and J lost 10; bases outside the gene matches: 21.

The sequences come from CD4+ T cells from blood, cultured in vitro, collected about 7 months after SARS-CoV-2 vaccination. The genes are TRBV4-1 and TRBJ2-1, with 7 positions matching TRBD2. The TCR was taken from a human donor who had recovered from COVID-19. The CDR3 region has the DNA TGCGCCAGCAGCCAGGGCCTCTCTGCGGGAGAGGTGCCAGTCGAGCAGTTCTTC. This sequence encodes CASSQGLSAGEVPVEQFF.